These 7 T cell receptor beta chains were all obtained from the same sample, sequenced in a study of cytomegalovirus exposure and HLA in healthy donors. Clones were read by immunoSEQ multiplex PCR, and TCRdb kept only the in-frame ones, dropping some. Seen here are approximately 280,000 clones, roughly 90% observed once, and the top ten hold over 0.7%. The specimen was PBMCs. The receptors were gathered from a young woman in good health and CMV-seronegative.

Written as DNA, the CDR3 is TGTGCCAGCAGTACTAGCGGGAGGGACAATGAGCAGTTCTTC. It specifies CASSTSGRDNEQFF. The chain recombines TRBV11-1 with TRBJ2-1, with TRBD2 identical over 13 bases. The CDR3 has 14 residues. The V and J ends lost 6 bases and 5 bases, in that order; junction bases with no gene match: 1. Germline CDR1 and CDR2: SGHAT and FQDESV (reference sequence).

CDR3 residues: CASSYEGGGYTF. DNA of the CDR3: TGTGCCAGCAGTTACGAGGGAGGCGGCTACACCTTC. The chain uses TRBV6-6 and TRBJ1-2; D is unclear. The CDR3 covers 12 residues. Germline V gives CDR1 MNHNY, CDR2 SVGAGI (reference sequence). Trimming removed 2 bases at V and 8 bases at J, with 9 bases between.

The gene calls are TRBV9 and TRBJ1-2; D is perhaps TRBD1 (5 bases). Germline CDR1 and CDR2: SGDLS and YYNGEE. This CDR3 comprises 15 residues. V shed 1 base and J shed 8 bases, with 18 bases lying between them. CDR3 amino acids: CASSVLARRGLGYTF. The CDR3 DNA reads as TGTGCCAGCAGCGTATTGGCCAGGAGGGGCCTGGGCTACACCTTC. Using reference TRBV9 and TRBJ1-2 for the parts outside the CDR3, the full variable domain is DSGVTQTPKHLITATGQRVTLRCSPRSGDLSVYWYQQSLDQGLQFLIQYYNGEERAKGNILERFSAQQFPDLHSELNLSSLELGDSALYFCASSVLARRGLGYTFGSGTRLTVV.

This clone appeared a single time. J is TRBJ2-2 and V is TRBV29-1; no firm D call. With 7 bases removed from V and 2 bases from J, the gap between germline ends came to 17 bases. Germline V gene lookup returns CDR1 SQVTM and CDR2 ANQGSEA. CDR3 size: 15 residues. This CDR3 reads CSAYPTTGNTGELFF. The CDR3 region has the DNA TGCAGCGCCTACCCGACGACTGGTAACACCGGGGAGCTGTTTTTT.

The J gene is TRBJ2-3, the V gene TRBV7-8; unclear D gene. This CDR3 region has 12 residues. Trimming stripped 5 bases from V and 0 bases from J, with 3 bases between. CDR1 is SGHVS, CDR2 FQNEAQ, per germline. The CDR3, as DNA: TGTGCCAGCAGCCTGAGCACAGATACGCAGTATTTT. Its protein product is CASSLSTDTQYF.

The V gene is TRBV11-2, the J gene TRBJ2-1; TRBD2 might be the D (5 bases). The CDR3 has 16 residues. Deletions cut 1 base from V and 0 bases from J, with 10 bases between. Looked up from germline, CDR1 is SGHAT and CDR2 is FQNNGV. The CDR3 region has the DNA TGTGCCAGCAGCTTAGGAGACGGGAACTCCTACAATGAGCAGTTCTTC. Its protein product is CASSLGDGNSYNEQFF. Filled out from reference TRBV11-2 and TRBJ2-1, the complete variable domain reads EAGVAQSPRYKIIEKRQSVAFWCNPISGHATLYWYQQILGQGPKLLIQFQNNGVVDDSQLPKDRFSAERLKGVDSTLKIQPAKLEDSAVYLCASSLGDGNSYNEQFFGPGTRLTVL.

The rearrangement joins TRBV28 to TRBJ2-1, with TRBD2 matching over 7 bases. There are 16 residues in the CDR3. V shed 5 bases, J shed 4 bases, and the junction held 11 bases outside the gene matches. Germline V gene lookup returns CDR1 MDHEN and CDR2 SYDVKM. CDR3 sequence (DNA): TGTGCCAGCAGTGGGGGGGTGGTGCTGGGGTACAATGAGCAGTTCTTC. Residues: CASSGGVVLGYNEQFF.